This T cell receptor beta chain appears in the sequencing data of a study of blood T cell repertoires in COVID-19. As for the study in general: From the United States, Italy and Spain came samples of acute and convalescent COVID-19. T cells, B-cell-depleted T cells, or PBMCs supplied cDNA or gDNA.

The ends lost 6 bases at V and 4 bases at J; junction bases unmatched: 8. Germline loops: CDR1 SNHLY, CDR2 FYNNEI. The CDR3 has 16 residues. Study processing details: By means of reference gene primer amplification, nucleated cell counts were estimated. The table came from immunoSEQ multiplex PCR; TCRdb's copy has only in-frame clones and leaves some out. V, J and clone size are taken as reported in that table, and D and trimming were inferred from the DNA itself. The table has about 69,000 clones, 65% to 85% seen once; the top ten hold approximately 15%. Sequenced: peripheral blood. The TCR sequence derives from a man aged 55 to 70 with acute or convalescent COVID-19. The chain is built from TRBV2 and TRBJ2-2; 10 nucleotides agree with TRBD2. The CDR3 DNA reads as TGTGCCAGCAGGTACCCCGGGACTAGCGCCACCGGGGAGCTGTTTTTT. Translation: CASRYPGTSATGELFF.